Detailed here is one T cell receptor (beta chain). The data belong to a study of blood T cell repertoires in COVID-19. Study information: Both acute and convalescent COVID-19 samples were obtained from the United States, Italy and Spain. T cells, B-cell-depleted T cells, or PBMCs supplied cDNA or gDNA.

As originally analysed: Reference gene primer amplification in the assay estimated nucleated cell counts. Clones were read by immunoSEQ multiplex PCR, and TCRdb kept only the in-frame ones, dropping some. V and J calls plus clone size are reproduced from that table; the DNA served to infer D and trimming. The table shows approximately 670,000 clones, with 70% to 90% occurring only once. This CDR3 region has 14 residues. Germline V gene sequence: CDR1 SGHAT, CDR2 FQNNGV. Trimming cost V 1 base and J 11 bases; bases outside gene matches: 10. Material: peripheral blood. The TCR comes from a woman between 18 and 30 years old with acute or convalescent COVID-19. This sequence joins TRBV11-2 and TRBJ1-1; TRBD1 matches 7 bases. The CDR3 sequence: CASSLGFEGAGAFF. For the CDR3, the DNA is TGTGCCAGCAGCTTAGGGTTCGAGGGGGCCGGGGCTTTCTTT.